These T cell receptor beta chains were read from a single sample in a study of T-cell reconstitution after alpha-beta-depleted transplantation in children. In TCRdb, the PCR reads were re-called with MiXCR into one record per CDR3 protein. The table shows roughly 350,000 distinct CDR3 sequences, with roughly 15% occurring only once. Here the sequenced sample was PBMCs, mostly from graft donor cells, taken 360 days after TCRalphabeta/CD19-depleted stem cell transplant. These receptors were taken from a male patient aged 2 to 10 who had a stem cell transplant for acute lymphoblastic leukemia, so the T cells may come from the graft donor. CDR3s include the opening cysteine and the closing phenylalanine or tryptophan. Each record gives: V gene, D gene, CDR3 protein. A D gene is named only where the DNA matches it firmly.

V gene: TRBV29-1; D gene: NA; CDR3 protein: CSVQYRGAGYYEQYF
V gene: TRBV24-1; D gene: NA; CDR3 protein: CATSDGELFF
V gene: TRBV20-1; D gene: TRBD2; CDR3 protein: CSAREGTSGRYNEQFF
V gene: TRBV5-6; D gene: NA; CDR3 protein: CASSVDYATNNEQFF
V gene: TRBV25-1; D gene: TRBD1; CDR3 protein: CASSLPGDRSYEQYF
V gene: TRBV29-1; D gene: NA; CDR3 protein: CSDIQAITDTQYF
V gene: TRBV10-3; D gene: TRBD1; CDR3 protein: CATHSGTVGLTGELFF
V gene: TRBV12-5; D gene: TRBD1; CDR3 protein: CASGLPQGAKYYGYTF
V gene: TRBV3-1; D gene: TRBD2; CDR3 protein: CASSPLGTTRYEQYF
V gene: TRBV7-2; D gene: TRBD2; CDR3 protein: CASSHGLAAYNEQFF
V gene: TRBV4-3; D gene: NA; CDR3 protein: CASSQMGSGRAEQYF
V gene: TRBV7-9; D gene: TRBD2; CDR3 protein: CASSLTSGSPYNEQFF
V gene: TRBV15; D gene: TRBD1; CDR3 protein: CATSRDRASQETQYF
V gene: TRBV5-6; D gene: TRBD1; CDR3 protein: CASSLWWTGGNTGELFF
V gene: TRBV9; D gene: TRBD2; CDR3 protein: CASSVGVAGVTDTQYF
V gene: TRBV5-1; D gene: TRBD2; CDR3 protein: CASSTSAMGEQYF
V gene: TRBV16; D gene: NA; CDR3 protein: CASSQEAGGELFF
V gene: TRBV2; D gene: NA; CDR3 protein: CASSESLNIQYF
V gene: TRBV20-1; D gene: NA; CDR3 protein: CSARVSGRTDTQYF
V gene: TRBV5-5; D gene: NA; CDR3 protein: CASSVVSVATNEKLFF
V gene: TRBV29-1; D gene: NA; CDR3 protein: CSVSLGYEQYF
V gene: TRBV2; D gene: TRBD1; CDR3 protein: CASSSTDRDYEQYF
V gene: TRBV19; D gene: NA; CDR3 protein: CASSIRSANQPQHF
V gene: TRBV28; D gene: NA; CDR3 protein: CASTLGTVAGTQYF
V gene: TRBV10-3; D gene: NA; CDR3 protein: CASTTGRQSGYTF
V gene: TRBV29-1; D gene: NA; CDR3 protein: CSVYNRIHYGYTF
V gene: TRBV4-2; D gene: TRBD2; CDR3 protein: CASSQARRSGDYNEQFF
V gene: TRBV30; D gene: NA; CDR3 protein: CAWSWGQGQYTEAFF
V gene: TRBV6-2/TRBV6-3; D gene: NA; CDR3 protein: CASSGAASYNEQFF
V gene: TRBV21-1; D gene: NA; CDR3 protein: CASSKRGSRGSSYEQYF
V gene: TRBV5-1; D gene: NA; CDR3 protein: CASSLGGGSGANVLTF
V gene: TRBV9; D gene: TRBD2; CDR3 protein: CASSDRLAAGMELFF
V gene: TRBV4-3; D gene: TRBD1; CDR3 protein: CASSLLPDRVQFGYGYTF
V gene: TRBV7-2; D gene: TRBD2; CDR3 protein: CASSLVGTSGSPDTQYF
V gene: TRBV4-3; D gene: NA; CDR3 protein: CASSQDLRGGEAFF
V gene: TRBV24-1; D gene: NA; CDR3 protein: CATSDINYGYTF
V gene: TRBV29-1; D gene: NA; CDR3 protein: CSVRDGSSYEQYF
V gene: TRBV12-3/TRBV12-4; D gene: NA; CDR3 protein: CASSLAGGGPHYKLFF